This T cell receptor (beta chain) came from a study of monozygotic twins with inflammatory bowel disease (dated by TCRdb to between 2017 and 2020). With regard to the full study: The complete study included roughly 30 monozygotic twin pairs: 19 IBD-discordant Danish pairs and nine German pairs, of which four were IBD-concordant and five were IBD-discordant. Within discordant pairs, disease-associated traits were sought mainly by comparing IBD patients with their genetically identical healthy co-twins. Each individual had, on average, about 151 000 unique TCRalpha sequences and 181 000 unique TCRbeta sequences available for analysis.

General findings and caveats noted by the study authors: The analysis was unable to tell apart different T cell subtypes. Because patients were on differing immunosuppressive treatments, the repertoires may have picked up extra background noise and inter-individual variability. Repertoire similarity did not differ between concordant and discordant twins, which could be due to limited statistical power. Fewer clonotypes were shared with other individuals by IBD patients than by healthy twins, most markedly in patients showing signs of disease activity. TCRbeta repertoire diversity, by inverse Simpson index, was decreased in IBD patients compared with their healthy co-twins. The results gave no support for a single strong signal or clonotype linked to IBD.

Comment on this clonotype: Its antigen specificity is not known.

From each donor, a roughly 2.5 ml peripheral blood sample was drawn into PAXgene tubes and stored at -80 degrees C. Without T cell sorting, total RNA was isolated from whole blood using the PAXgene blood miRNA kit on an automated QIAcube. Peripheral blood from monozygotic twin pairs, either concordant or discordant for inflammatory bowel disease, underwent deep TCRalpha and TCRbeta repertoire profiling that used unique molecular barcoding. Smoking habits were recorded for all twin pairs, with individuals classified as current, former or never smokers. The germline V gene sets CDR1 to SNHLY and CDR2 to FYNNEI. The CDR3 contains 16 residues, cysteine and phenylalanine counted. A DNA sequence was not provided. Libraries came from 5' RACE. The input for every TCR library was 3,500 to 4,500 ng of total RNA. cDNA was synthesized with SMARTScribe reverse transcriptase in eight separate reactions per sample. During cDNA synthesis, template switching was used to introduce unique molecular identifiers that contained a 6-nucleotide sample barcode. TCRalpha and TCRbeta cDNA was amplified in two nested PCRs of around 15 and 9 cycles, and bead purification was carried out after each PCR. Before amplification, cDNA was treated with uracil DNA-glycosylase and purified using the QIAquick PCR purification kit. The second PCR was the step at which Illumina TruSeq-compatible adapters and sample-specific barcodes were added. Library quality and concentration were checked on TapeStation and Qubit, and libraries were pooled at 4.5 to 5.5 ng each. Sequencing of pooled libraries was carried out on an Illumina HiSeq2500 single-index Rapid Run using 2 x 100 bp reads and custom sequencing primers. Per the original workflow: MiGEC version 1.2.6 was used for UMI-based consensus assembly, which corrected PCR and sequencing errors. MiXCR version 2.1.1 handled V(D)J alignment, clonotype assembly and CDR3 extraction. Normalisation of gene usage, clonotype sharing and MAIT/NKT TCR abundance was achieved by analysing the top 1000, 10 000 and 20 000 clonotypes per sample. Diversity was computed as the inverse Simpson index with the vegan R package after downsampling to 27 000 UMIs. Paired Mann-Whitney U tests were applied to discordant twin pairs, and Benjamini-Hochberg correction was used for multiple testing. Following reprocessing of the reads by TCRdb, the data hold one row per CDR3 protein sequence and no DNA is available. It is TCRdb's table, rather than the study itself, that gives the V and J calls and clone size. The table for this sample lists about 380,000 distinct CDR3 sequences. The ten largest clones add up to 2.5% to 3% of the sample.

This receptor was identified in a human donor with ulcerative colitis or Crohn's disease, or a healthy co-twin of an affected twin (not recorded which). Recombination linked TRBV2 to TRBJ1-2; TCRdb indicates TRBD1, and absent DNA this call remains unverified. Sequencing input: blood. This receptor carries the CDR3 CASSLRSSFTGYGYTF.